This TCR beta chain came from a study of blood T cell repertoires in COVID-19. Study-level information: Researchers got acute and convalescent COVID-19 samples from the United States, Italy and Spain. PBMCs, B-cell-depleted T cells, or T cells provided the cDNA or gDNA that made up the material.

Original processing methods: Researchers report that nucleated cell counts were estimated from reference gene primer amplification. Measured with immunoSEQ multiplex PCR; TCRdb has only the in-frame clones, and not every one. V and J calls and clone size are those listed in that table; D and trimming were worked out from the DNA. The table has some 140,000 clones, about 80% seen once. Germline values: CDR1 SNHLY, CDR2 FYNNEI. There are 13 residues in the CDR3. Trimming pared 5 bases from V and 8 bases from J, leaving 13 bases between. The chain uses TRBV2 and TRBJ1-5, with D uncertain. The TCR originated in a woman over 75 with acute or convalescent COVID-19. Sequencing was performed on peripheral blood. As DNA, the CDR3 is TGTGCCAGCAGTCGCGACGGCGGCGAGCCCCAGCATTTT. Its translation is CASSRDGGEPQHF.